These 29 T cell receptor beta chains originate from one sample sequenced in a study of vaccination and CD4 T cells after COVID-19. Treatment denoted: approximately nine-day PBMC culture with coronavirus spike peptide pools or control peptides (ViraFEST assay). The assay that was used to sequence DNA from cultured CD4+ T cells was the Oncomine TCR Beta short-read assay. Using its own MiXCR run on the PCR reads, TCRdb lists one record per CDR3 protein. The sample contains over 9,000 distinct CDR3 sequences, roughly 24% of which appear only once. Their cognate antigens are unknown. The source was CD4+ T cells from blood, cultured in vitro, collected after SARS-CoV-2 vaccination. The source is a human donor who had recovered from COVID-19.

This clonotype came up a few times. The rearrangement uses TRBV6-2 or TRBV6-3 and TRBJ1-2; 11 nucleotides align to TRBD1. This CDR3 comprises 16 residues. V trimming: 8 bases; J trimming: 5 bases; junction bases outside the gene matches: 13. The germline V gene has CDR1 MNHEY and CDR2 SVGEGT. CDR3: CASAKPPGQGGYGYTF. In DNA, the CDR3 is TGTGCCAGCGCTAAACCTCCGGGACAGGGGGGTTATGGCTACACCTTC.

The chain combines TRBV6-1 with TRBJ2-3, with D possibly matching TRBD1 (5 bases). CDR3 length: 17 residues. V lost 10 bases to trimming and J lost 0 bases, with 23 bases between them. The germline gives CDR1 MNHNS, CDR2 SASEGT. CDR3 sequence reads: CAIHYRLTPISTDTQYF. CDR3 sequence (DNA): TGTGCCATCCACTACAGGCTGACACCTATTAGCACAGATACGCAGTATTTT.

The chain is built from TRBV12-3 or TRBV12-4 and TRBJ2-5; possible D gene TRBD1, 5 bases. CDR3 length: 12 residues. The germline V and J ends were trimmed by 8 bases and 2 bases, with 9 bases remaining between them. The CDR3 reads CASRRTQETQYF. CDR3 sequence (DNA): TGTGCCAGCCGCAGGACACAAGAGACCCAGTACTTC.

This clonotype was seen only once. V usage is TRBV19 and J usage is TRBJ2-1, with D perhaps TRBD1 or TRBD2 (6 bases each). This CDR3 region has 14 residues. Trimming pared 7 bases from V and 5 bases from J, leaving 15 bases between. Germline lookup yields CDR1 LNHDA and CDR2 SQIVND (reference sequence). This CDR3 is CASKGGGGHNEQFF. In DNA, the CDR3 is TGTGCCAGTAAGGGGGGTGGGGGTCACAATGAGCAGTTCTTC.

This clonotype showed up just a few times. V usage is TRBV28 and J usage is TRBJ2-3, with TRBD2 matching over 7 bases. Per germline, CDR1 MDHEN and CDR2 SYDVKM. CDR3 length: 17 residues. The ends lost 4 bases at V and 2 bases at J; junction bases unmatched: 12. The CDR3 coding sequence is TGTGCCAGCAGTTCTCCAAAACTAGCGTCATTCACAGATACGCAGTATTTT. Protein: CASSSPKLASFTDTQYF.

The chain joins TRBV28 to TRBJ1-2; D is ambiguous. CDR3 size: 12 residues. Germline CDR1 is MDHEN and CDR2 is SYDVKM. V shed 2 bases and J shed 6 bases, with 7 bases lying between them. The CDR3 DNA reads as TGTGCCAGCAGTTTAGTACAGAATGGCTACACCTTC. Translating gives CASSLVQNGYTF.

The genes are TRBV7-2 and TRBJ2-7, with TRBD1 matching over 10 bases. The CDR3 sequence is 16 residues long. Germline V CDR1 and CDR2: SGHTA, FQGNSA. J gave up 3 bases and V 0 bases, and 5 bases lay outside the gene matches. The CDR3 DNA follows: TGTGCCAGCAGCTTAGCGCGGGACAGGGGTGTCTACGAGCAGTACTTC. Encoded protein: CASSLARDRGVYEQYF.

CDR3 in DNA: TGCAGTGCTAGAGATGAAGGGAGCAATCAGCCCCAGCATTTT. This gives the protein CSARDEGSNQPQHF. J is TRBJ1-5 and V is TRBV20-1; D not certain. The germline V gene encodes CDR1 DFQATT and CDR2 SNEGSKA (reference sequence). The CDR3 length is 14 residues. The V end was cut by 0 bases, the J end by 1 base, with 7 bases between.

This clonotype was detected only a few times. The chain employs TRBV11-1 and TRBJ1-2; D possibly corresponds to TRBD1 (5 bases). The CDR3 consists of 15 residues. CDR1 is SGHAT, CDR2 FQDESV, per germline (reference sequence). The V end was cut by 5 bases, the J end by 0 bases, with 13 bases between. CDR3 residues: CASSPTLGANYGYTF. CDR3 in DNA: TGTGCCAGCAGCCCTACGTTGGGGGCTAACTATGGCTACACCTTC.

The J gene is TRBJ1-2, the V gene TRBV28, with D possibly being TRBD1 (5 bases). The CDR3 totals 15 residues. V was clipped by 8 bases and J by 4 bases, with 20 bases between them. Germline values: CDR1 MDHEN, CDR2 SYDVKM. Here the CDR3 reads CASYQAGGRGYGYTF. The CDR3 nucleotides read TGTGCCAGCTATCAGGCCGGGGGGAGAGGCTATGGCTACACCTTC.

This clonotype was seen only a few times. V is TRBV7-8 and J is TRBJ1-1; D ambiguous. V lost 0 bases to trimming and J lost 6 bases, with 20 bases between them. Germline V gene data show CDR1 as SGHVS and CDR2 as FQNEAQ. The CDR3 loop spans 17 amino acids. The DNA of the CDR3 is TGTGCCAGCAGCTTAGCGTTGGCGGCAGGCCAGTTGGCTGAAGCTTTCTTT. Its protein product is CASSLALAAGQLAEAFF.

This clonotype has more than one count but fewer than ten. The chain couples TRBV24-1 to TRBJ1-2, with 8 positions matching TRBD1. Germline V gene sequence: CDR1 KGHDR, CDR2 SFDVKD. This CDR3 is 12 amino acids long. With V trimmed by 6 bases and J by 5 bases, 1 base remained unmatched. The CDR3 nucleotides read TGTGCCACCAGTAGGACAGGGTATGGCTACACCTTC. Its translation: CATSRTGYGYTF.

The chain is built from TRBV4-1 and TRBJ2-5; a possible D gene is TRBD2 (5 bases). The CDR3 contains 19 residues. V lost 0 bases to trimming and J lost 5 bases, with 25 bases between them. The germline V gene encodes CDR1 MGHRA and CDR2 YSYEKL. The CDR3 nucleotides read TGCGCCAGCAGCCAAGAAGACTGGAGGAACTTGGCGGTCGAGGAGACCCAGTACTTC. It translates to CASSQEDWRNLAVEETQYF.

V and J are TRBV10-1 and TRBJ1-5; 7 bases map to TRBD1. V shed 6 bases, J shed 2 bases, and the junction held 1 base outside the gene matches. CDR1 and CDR2 from the germline V gene are WNHNN and SYGVQD (reference sequence). The CDR3 sequence is 13 residues long. In DNA, the CDR3 is TGCGCCAGCAGCGGACAGGGCAATCAGCCCCAGCATTTT. Its protein product is CASSGQGNQPQHF.

The chain uses TRBV20-1 and TRBJ2-1; D possibly corresponds to TRBD1 (6 bases). The CDR3 spans 14 residues. CDR1 and CDR2 (germline): DFQATT, SNEGSKA (reference sequence). V gave up 5 bases and J gave up 6 bases, with 17 bases separating them. The CDR3: CSALDRIGVNEQFF. The CDR3 bases are TGCAGTGCTCTGGACAGAATAGGGGTCAATGAGCAGTTCTTC.

The chain links TRBV15 to TRBJ2-3; a possible D gene is TRBD1 (5 bases). The germline V gene encodes CDR1 LNHNV and CDR2 YYDKDF (reference sequence). With 1 base removed from V and 1 base from J, the gap between germline ends came to 9 bases. The CDR3 has 15 residues. The CDR3 DNA is TGTGCCACCAGCAGAGCCGACAGACGCACAGATACGCAGTATTTT. Amino acids: CATSRADRRTDTQYF.

This clonotype occurred a few times. This chain joins TRBV11-2 and TRBJ1-1; no clear D. CDR3 length: 15 amino acids. Per germline, CDR1 SGHAT and CDR2 FQNNGV. V was shortened by 3 bases and J by 1 base, with 12 bases between the two germline ends. The CDR3 DNA follows: TGTGCCAGCAGCTTTAAGTACACCTCGAACACTGAAGCTTTCTTT. Translating it yields CASSFKYTSNTEAFF.

This clonotype was detected only a few times. V is TRBV6-2 or TRBV6-3 and J is TRBJ2-3, with D perhaps given as TRBD1 or TRBD2 (5 bases each). Germline CDR1 reads MNHEY; CDR2 reads SVGEGT. The CDR3 covers 15 residues. Trimming left V 6 bases short and J 5 bases short, with 18 bases between. The CDR3 DNA reads TGTGCCAGCAGACCTGGGACGGGAAGAGTAGATACGCAGTATTTT. As protein: CASRPGTGRVDTQYF.

This chain links TRBV29-1 with TRBJ2-7, with D possibly matching TRBD1 (6 bases). V was clipped by 7 bases and J by 6 bases, with 19 bases between them. Germline loops: CDR1 SQVTM, CDR2 ANQGSEA. The CDR3 has 13 residues. DNA of the CDR3: TGCAGCGCACTCCGGGACATAGGGGTCGAGCAGTACTTC. Translation gives CSALRDIGVEQYF.

The chain couples TRBV7-6 to TRBJ2-7; possibly TRBD2 for D (6 bases). Trimming removed 0 bases at V and 2 bases at J, with 11 bases between. The CDR3 runs to 15 residues. The germline CDR1 and CDR2 sequences are SGHVS and FNYEAQ. The CDR3 protein is CASSLATGVPYEQYF. DNA for the CDR3: TGTGCCAGCAGCTTAGCAACGGGAGTCCCCTACGAGCAGTACTTC.

There are a few counts of this clonotype. One end of the junction is discordant with germline, which a read error may explain. This sequence joins TRBV28 and TRBJ2-6; D possibly matches TRBD1 or TRBD2 (5 bases each). CDR1 MDHEN and CDR2 SYDVKM come from the germline V gene. The length of the CDR3 is 17 residues. The CDR3 spells CASSLAYRGPGSNVLTF. DNA of the CDR3: TGTGCCAGCAGTTTAGCGTACCGGGGCCCTGGGTCCAACGTCCTGACTTTC.

The chain is built from TRBV27 and TRBJ2-5; the match to TRBD1 covers 8 bases. The germline V gene has CDR1 MNHEY and CDR2 SMNVEV (reference sequence). This CDR3 has 19 amino acids. V lost 6 bases, J lost 0 bases, and 18 bases stayed unmatched. The CDR3 bases are TGTGCCAGCAGACCCCCCCGGGGCAGGGGGCGCGGGTACCAAGAGACCCAGTACTTC. This encodes CASRPPRGRGRGYQETQYF.

This clonotype was observed a handful of times. The chain uses TRBV7-6 and TRBJ2-3; D perhaps matches TRBD1 (7 bases). The CDR3 extends over 17 amino acids. CDR1 is SGHVS, CDR2 FNYEAQ, per germline. Trimming pared 2 bases from V and 4 bases from J, leaving 19 bases between. The chain's CDR3 is CASSLPLTGRSADTQYF. The DNA for the CDR3 is TGTGCCAGCAGCTTACCCCTGACAGGGAGGAGTGCAGATACGCAGTATTTT.

The V gene is TRBV20-1, the J gene TRBJ2-3; D perhaps matches TRBD2 (5 bases). Trimming stripped 0 bases from V and 6 bases from J, with 16 bases between. CDR1 is DFQATT, CDR2 SNEGSKA, per germline (reference sequence). The CDR3 is 15 amino acids. The CDR3 nucleotides read TGCAGTGCTAGAGATCCAGTGGGAGACTTGGATACGCAGTATTTT. Protein product: CSARDPVGDLDTQYF.

The chain recombines TRBV27 with TRBJ1-1, with 7 nucleotides matching TRBD1. The CDR3 sequence is 16 residues long. V was clipped by 4 bases and J by 5 bases; unmatched bases: 13. CDR1 and CDR2 (germline): MNHEY, SMNVEV (reference sequence). The CDR3 protein is CASSSRTGRGRTEAFF. As DNA, the CDR3 is TGTGCCAGCAGTTCAAGGACAGGTCGAGGTCGGACTGAAGCTTTCTTT.

V is TRBV12-3 or TRBV12-4 and J is TRBJ1-2; D possibly corresponds to TRBD1 (5 bases). The CDR3 has 15 amino acids. With 3 bases removed from V and 0 bases from J, the gap between germline ends came to 11 bases. The CDR3 region is CASSFWDPTNYGYTF. CDR3 nucleotides: TGTGCCAGCAGTTTTTGGGACCCAACTAACTATGGCTACACCTTC.

This clonotype is classed as medium-sized. The chain links TRBV20-1 to TRBJ2-3; D perhaps matches TRBD1 (6 bases). V lost 1 base and J 0 bases, leaving 8 bases between the germline ends. The germline CDR1 and CDR2 sequences are DFQATT and SNEGSKA (reference sequence). The CDR3 totals 14 residues. The CDR3 bases are TGCAGTGCTAGAGGCAGGGGAAGCACAGATACGCAGTATTTT. Translation gives CSARGRGSTDTQYF.

Only a few counts were recorded for this clonotype. This chain joins TRBV28 and TRBJ2-4; weak D call: TRBD1 (6 bases). The germline CDR1 and CDR2 sequences are MDHEN and SYDVKM. V was shortened by 9 bases and J by 9 bases, with 12 bases between the two germline ends. The CDR3 contains 11 residues. CDR3 DNA: TGTGCCAGTACAACAGGGAGCATTCAGTACTTC. Translating gives CASTTGSIQYF.

This chain joins TRBV2 and TRBJ1-2; D uncertain. This CDR3 is built from 13 residues. Germline CDR1 reads SNHLY; CDR2 reads FYNNEI. Trimming left V 10 bases short and J 4 bases short, with 16 bases between. The CDR3 DNA follows: TGTGCCACCCTGGCGGAGATGGGCTATGGCTACACCTTC. Translating it yields CATLAEMGYGYTF.